The following is a T cell receptor (beta chain) sequence with its context. This record comes from a study of blood T cell repertoires in COVID-19. Study information: Samples of COVID-19 (acute and convalescent) were obtained from the United States, Italy and Spain.

Produced via immunoSEQ multiplex PCR; TCRdb's table is partial and in-frame only. The sample contains around 270,000 clones, roughly 89% of which appear only once. CDR1 SQVTM and CDR2 ANQGSEA come from the germline V gene. The CDR3 loop spans 16 amino acids. J was trimmed by 8 bases and V by 0 bases; bases with no gene match: 13. V gene TRBV29-1 combines with J gene TRBJ1-2; 9 positions agree with TRBD1. The TCR comes from a man aged 25-40 years with acute or convalescent COVID-19. The specimen was peripheral blood. This CDR3 reads CSVEDRVGTGSLGYTF. The CDR3 region has the DNA TGCAGCGTTGAAGATCGAGTCGGGACAGGGTCTCTCGGCTACACCTTC.